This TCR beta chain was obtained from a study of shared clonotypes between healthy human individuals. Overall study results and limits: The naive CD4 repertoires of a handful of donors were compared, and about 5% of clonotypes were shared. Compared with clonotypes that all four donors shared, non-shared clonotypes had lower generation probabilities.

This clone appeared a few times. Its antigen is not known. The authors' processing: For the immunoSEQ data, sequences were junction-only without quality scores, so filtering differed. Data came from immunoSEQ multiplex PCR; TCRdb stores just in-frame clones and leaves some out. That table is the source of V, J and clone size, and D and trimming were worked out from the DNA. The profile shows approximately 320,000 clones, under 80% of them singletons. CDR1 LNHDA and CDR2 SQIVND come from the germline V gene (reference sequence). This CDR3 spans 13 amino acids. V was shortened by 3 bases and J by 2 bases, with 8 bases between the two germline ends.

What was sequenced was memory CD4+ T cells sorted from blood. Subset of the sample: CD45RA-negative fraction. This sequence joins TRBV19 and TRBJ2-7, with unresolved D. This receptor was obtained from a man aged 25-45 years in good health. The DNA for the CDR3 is TGTGCCAGTAGTATCCAACAGACCTACGAGCAGTACTTC. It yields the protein CASSIQQTYEQYF.